A selection of T cell receptor beta chains follows, all from one sample in a study of T cells in Graves' hyperthyroidism and ophthalmopathy. From the multiplex PCR reads, TCRdb called clonotypes with MiXCR, one entry per CDR3 protein. This table holds 600,000 or so distinct CDR3 sequences, around 14% found once. The material sequenced was blood. Source of these receptors: a woman in her late teens or twenties with Graves' ophthalmopathy. Each CDR3 is given with its conserved first and last residue. D genes are given only for firm matches. A clone size is listed for some rows: how often the clone was seen (once, few, many), or a class if it is expanded.

clone_size: NA
d_call: NA
j_call: TRBJ1-5
v_call: TRBV19
cdr3_nt: TGTGCCAGTACCTCAACGGCAGGGCCCCAGCCCCAGCATTTT
cdr3_aa: CASTSTAGPQPQHF

clone_size: many
d_call: TRBD2
j_call: TRBJ2-7
v_call: TRBV24-1
cdr3_nt: TGTGCCACCTCTAGCGGGAGGACAACTTGGGAGCAGTACTTC
cdr3_aa: CATSSGRTTWEQYF

clone_size: NA
d_call: NA
j_call: TRBJ2-1
v_call: TRBV14
cdr3_nt: TGTGCCAGCAGCCCTCGGACAGCGGCCTACAATGAGCAGTTCTTC
cdr3_aa: CASSPRTAAYNEQFF

clone_size: many
d_call: TRBD1
j_call: TRBJ1-5
v_call: TRBV2
cdr3_nt: TGTGCCAGCAGGGGCCCCAGGACAGGGGGTTACGGCAATCAGCCCCAGCATTTT
cdr3_aa: CASRGPRTGGYGNQPQHF

clone_size: many
d_call: NA
j_call: TRBJ2-7
v_call: TRBV28
cdr3_nt: TGTGCCAGCAGTTTCCCTCCCGGTCGGGAGCAGTACTTC
cdr3_aa: CASSFPPGREQYF

clone_size: NA
d_call: TRBD1
j_call: TRBJ1-6
v_call: TRBV6-1
cdr3_nt: TGTGCCAGCAGCCGACAGGGGAGGGTGTCCTATAATTCACCCCTCCACTTT
cdr3_aa: CASSRQGRVSYNSPLHF

clone_size: many
d_call: NA
j_call: TRBJ1-2
v_call: TRBV28
cdr3_nt: TGTGCCAGCAGTTTAGCGCAGAGCCTTAGGGACTACACCTTC
cdr3_aa: CASSLAQSLRDYTF

clone_size: NA
d_call: NA
j_call: TRBJ1-5
v_call: TRBV10-3
cdr3_nt: TGTGCCATCGGGACCCAGGGTGGCAATCAGCCCCAGCATTTT
cdr3_aa: CAIGTQGGNQPQHF

clone_size: NA
d_call: TRBD2
j_call: TRBJ2-1
v_call: TRBV11-2
cdr3_nt: TGTGCCAGCAGCTTAGCTAGCGGGGGGGCCTACAATGAGCAGTTCTTC
cdr3_aa: CASSLASGGAYNEQFF

clone_size: many
d_call: NA
j_call: TRBJ2-5
v_call: TRBV2
cdr3_nt: TGTGCCACCCACAGGGATCAAGAGACCCAGTACTTC
cdr3_aa: CATHRDQETQYF

clone_size: few
d_call: TRBD1
j_call: TRBJ1-5
v_call: TRBV5-1
cdr3_nt: TGCGCCAGCAGCTTGGGGGACAGTCTCAATCAGCCCCAGCATTTT
cdr3_aa: CASSLGDSLNQPQHF

clone_size: many
d_call: TRBD1
j_call: TRBJ1-5
v_call: TRBV28
cdr3_nt: TGTGCCAGCAGTCTACCAGGGGGGCAAGGTCAGCCCCAGCATTTT
cdr3_aa: CASSLPGGQGQPQHF

clone_size: many
d_call: NA
j_call: TRBJ1-1
v_call: TRBV2
cdr3_nt: TGTGCCAGCAGTGAGGATCTGGCCTCCCGGACTGAAGCTTTCTTT
cdr3_aa: CASSEDLASRTEAFF

clone_size: many
d_call: TRBD2
j_call: TRBJ2-1
v_call: TRBV7-2
cdr3_nt: TGTGCCAGCAGCTCCGCGGTAGCGGGTTACAATGAGCAGTTCTTC
cdr3_aa: CASSSAVAGYNEQFF

clone_size: NA
d_call: NA
j_call: TRBJ2-2
v_call: TRBV12-3/TRBV12-4
cdr3_nt: TGTGCCAGCAGTTCCCAGAGAACGGCCGGGGAGCTGTTTTTT
cdr3_aa: CASSSQRTAGELFF

clone_size: few
d_call: NA
j_call: TRBJ2-3
v_call: TRBV7-2
cdr3_nt: TGTGCCAGCAGCCCCTCTAGCGACGGGGATACGCAGTATTTT
cdr3_aa: CASSPSSDGDTQYF

clone_size: few
d_call: NA
j_call: TRBJ1-2
v_call: TRBV7-8
cdr3_nt: TGTGCCAGCGGACCTTTCAACTATGGCTACACCTTC
cdr3_aa: CASGPFNYGYTF

clone_size: many
d_call: NA
j_call: TRBJ2-1
v_call: TRBV28
cdr3_nt: TGTGCCAGCAGTTATTTCGGGGGTCTGGGTGAGCAGTTCTTC
cdr3_aa: CASSYFGGLGEQFF

clone_size: many
d_call: TRBD1
j_call: TRBJ1-5
v_call: TRBV12-5
cdr3_nt: TGTGCTAGTGGTTTGGTACCAGGGGACAGCCTCAATCAGCCCCAGCATTTT
cdr3_aa: CASGLVPGDSLNQPQHF

clone_size: many
d_call: NA
j_call: TRBJ2-7
v_call: TRBV12-3/TRBV12-4
cdr3_nt: TGTGCCAGCAGTCTAATGCCGGCTGCAATCTACGAGCAGTACTTC
cdr3_aa: CASSLMPAAIYEQYF

clone_size: many
d_call: TRBD2
j_call: TRBJ2-1
v_call: TRBV4-1
cdr3_nt: TGCGCCAGCAGCCAAGGGGGGGGGATAACCCCTTCCAATGAGCAGTTCTTC
cdr3_aa: CASSQGGGITPSNEQFF

clone_size: many
d_call: TRBD1
j_call: TRBJ2-2
v_call: TRBV6-1
cdr3_nt: TGTGCCAGCAGTCCCTGGACAGGGCTCACCGGGGAGCTGTTTTTT
cdr3_aa: CASSPWTGLTGELFF